The text below deals with one T cell receptor (beta chain). Its antigen is currently unknown. This beta chain appears as a stray read in a library generated for alpha chains; its size is not informative. This sample is part of a study of spatial heterogeneity in lung cancer. Findings and limits, study-wide: Counts of expanded intratumoral alpha and beta TCRs tracked tumor mutation counts.

Time point indicated: sample taken at primary tumor resection. Sequencing covered unsorted whole RNA taken from tumor, nontumor lung or frozen PBMC. TCRdb re-derived calls from the 5' RACE reads in MiXCR, one entry per CDR3 protein. In the table there are some 6,200 distinct CDR3 sequences, roughly an eighth of which are singletons. This sequence was found in a male donor with early-stage non-small cell lung cancer. Sequencing was performed on lung tumor tissue, taken at surgery.

The CDR3 DNA reads as TGTGCCAGCAGTGTTCAAACTAGCGGGATTGGCGAGCAGTACTTC. Protein sequence: CASSVQTSGIGEQYF. This chain uses TRBV2 with TRBJ2-7; 10 bases are shared with TRBD2. This CDR3 has 15 amino acids. Germline V gene sequence: CDR1 SNHLY, CDR2 FYNNEI. The V and J ends lost 4 bases and 6 bases, in that order; junction bases with no gene match: 9. Supplemented by reference TRBV2 and TRBJ2-7, the full variable domain reads EPEVTQTPSHQVTQMGQEVILRCVPISNHLYFYWYRQILGQKVEFLVSFYNNEISEKSEIFDDQFSVERPDGSNFTLKIRSTKLEDSAMYFCASSVQTSGIGEQYFGPGTRLTVT.